A single sample is the source of the 8 T cell receptor beta chains below, sequenced in a study of T cells in Graves' hyperthyroidism and ophthalmopathy. Amplified regions were TCR beta CDR3 sequences from RNA transcripts. The primer set for the first-round RT-PCR of the TCR CDR3 was HTBI. TCRdb ran MiXCR on the multiplex PCR reads and lists one entry per CDR3 protein. The data hold hundreds of thousands of distinct CDR3 sequences, with more than 14% observed a single time. The sample taken for sequencing was blood. These receptor sequences come from a woman between 45 and 60 years old with Graves' ophthalmopathy.

This clonotype was recorded at least ten times. V and J are TRBV30 and TRBJ1-2; D is possibly TRBD1 (6 bases). The CDR3 loop spans 17 amino acids. Trimming took off 3 bases at V and 1 base at J, with 21 bases between the two ends. Germline V CDR1 and CDR2: GTSNPN, SVGIG (reference sequence). CDR3: CAWRITGTRALNYGYTF. CDR3 bases: TGTGCCTGGAGAATAACCGGGACAAGGGCCCTTAACTATGGCTACACCTTC.

The CDR3 DNA follows: TGTGCCAGCAGTGAGGGGGGCAGCTTTGGTTCCCCCTATGGCTACACCTTC. As protein: CASSEGGSFGSPYGYTF. The gene calls are TRBV6-4 and TRBJ1-2, with a weak D call TRBD1 (6 bases). Per germline, CDR1 MRHNA and CDR2 SNTAGT. V lost 3 bases, J lost 4 bases, and 21 bases lay in between. The CDR3 length is 17 residues.

This clonotype was seen repeatedly, ten times or more. V gene TRBV5-8 combines with J gene TRBJ1-5; TRBD1 is a possible D gene (5 bases). There are 15 residues in the CDR3. Per germline, CDR1 SGHTS and CDR2 YDEGEE. The V end lost 4 bases, the J end lost 5 bases, and 16 bases lay between the germline ends. The CDR3 DNA reads TGTGCCAGCAGCCGGATGGTGGGGCCCCATCAGCCCCAGCATTTT. The encoded protein is CASSRMVGPHQPQHF.

This chain connects TRBV5-1 to TRBJ1-1; 7 nucleotides agree with TRBD1. The CDR3 loop spans 13 amino acids. V shed 0 bases and J 9 bases; nucleotides not matched to a gene: 5. Looked up from germline, CDR1 is SGHRS and CDR2 is YFSETQ. The CDR3 nucleotides are TGCGCCAGCAGCTTGGGAGACAGGGATAAAGCTTTCTTT. This encodes CASSLGDRDKAFF.

The rearrangement joins TRBV4-1 to TRBJ1-3; 10 nucleotides align to TRBD1. The CDR3 has 18 amino acids. Trimming took 4 bases from V and 3 from J; bases not matched to a gene: 12. The germline V gene encodes CDR1 MGHRA and CDR2 YSYEKL. DNA of the CDR3: TGCGCCAGCAGCCGGGACCACTCGGACAGGGGGTTTGGAAACACCATATATTTT. Protein sequence: CASSRDHSDRGFGNTIYF.

CDR3 DNA: TGTGCCAGCAGTACCCGCCTTGGCAGCTATCAGCCCCAGCATTTT. Its translation is CASSTRLGSYQPQHF. The chain uses TRBV6-1 and TRBJ1-5; no firm D call. CDR1 and CDR2 from the germline V gene are MNHNS and SASEGT. The V gene lost 5 bases and the J gene lost 5 bases, with 16 bases spanning the gap. The CDR3 runs to 15 residues.

This clonotype is a singleton in its sample. V usage is TRBV4-1 and J usage is TRBJ2-7; possibly TRBD2 for D (5 bases). CDR1 and CDR2 (germline): MGHRA, YSYEKL. The CDR3 runs 14 residues. The germline V and J ends were trimmed by 2 bases and 4 bases, with 12 bases remaining between them. The CDR3 DNA reads TGCGCCAGCAGCCAAAGCTCGGGGAATTACGAGCAGTACTTC. It is translated as CASSQSSGNYEQYF.

This clonotype was seen many times. The rearrangement uses TRBV24-1 and TRBJ1-5, with 9 bases fitting TRBD1. Germline CDR1 is KGHDR and CDR2 is SFDVKD. V lost 3 bases, J lost 4 bases, and 3 bases stayed unmatched. The CDR3 is made up of 15 amino acids. In DNA, the CDR3 is TGTGCCACCAGTGATGGGGGACAGGGTAATCAGCCCCAGCATTTT. Translated: CATSDGGQGNQPQHF.